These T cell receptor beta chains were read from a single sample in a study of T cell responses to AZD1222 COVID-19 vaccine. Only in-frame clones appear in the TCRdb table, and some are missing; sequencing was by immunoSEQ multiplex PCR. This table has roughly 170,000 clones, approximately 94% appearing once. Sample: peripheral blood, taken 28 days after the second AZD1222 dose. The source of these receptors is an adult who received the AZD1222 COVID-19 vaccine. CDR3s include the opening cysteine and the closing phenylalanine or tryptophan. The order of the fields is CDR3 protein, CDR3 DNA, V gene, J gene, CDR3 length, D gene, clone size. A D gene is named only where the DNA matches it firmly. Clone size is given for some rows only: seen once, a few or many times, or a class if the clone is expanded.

CDR3: CASSQILAPEETQYF; DNA: TGCGCCAGCAGCCAGATACTAGCGCCGGAGGAGACCCAGTACTTC; V: TRBV4-3; J: TRBJ2-5; length: 15; D: TRBD2; size: once
CDR3: CASSLEVLGSYYEQYF; DNA: TGTGCCAGCAGCTTAGAGGTGTTGGGCAGTTACTACGAGCAGTACTTC; V: TRBV7-8; J: TRBJ2-7; length: 16; D: NA; size: NA
CDR3: CASSISRDYEQYF; DNA: TGTGCCAGTAGTATATCCCGGGACTACGAGCAGTACTTC; V: TRBV19; J: TRBJ2-7; length: 13; D: NA; size: NA
CDR3: CASSPYWGSYGYTF; DNA: TGTGCCAGCAGTCCCTACTGGGGGAGTTATGGCTACACCTTC; V: TRBV27; J: TRBJ1-2; length: 14; D: NA; size: NA
CDR3: CASSLRPGSTGELFF; DNA: TGTGCCAGCAGTTTAAGGCCAGGTTCGACCGGGGAGCTGTTTTTT; V: TRBV27; J: TRBJ2-2; length: 15; D: NA; size: NA
CDR3: CASSLSRGGVYGYTF; DNA: TGTGCCAGCAGTCTGTCGAGAGGGGGCGTCTATGGCTACACCTTC; V: TRBV27; J: TRBJ1-2; length: 15; D: TRBD1; size: once
CDR3: CASSVAGVYNEQFF; DNA: TGTGCCAGCAGCGTAGCGGGAGTCTACAATGAGCAGTTCTTC; V: TRBV9; J: TRBJ2-1; length: 14; D: NA; size: NA
CDR3: CASSFLRGQSQPQHF; DNA: TGTGCCAGCAGCTTCCTCAGGGGGCAGAGCCAGCCCCAGCATTTT; V: TRBV11-2; J: TRBJ1-5; length: 15; D: TRBD1; size: NA
CDR3: CASSQEMNTEAFF; DNA: TGTGCCAGCAGTCAGGAGATGAACACTGAAGCTTTCTTT; V: TRBV6-5; J: TRBJ1-1; length: 13; D: NA; size: NA
CDR3: CASSLRESYNEQFF; DNA: TGTGCCAGCAGCCTCAGGGAGTCCTACAATGAGCAGTTCTTC; V: TRBV3-1/TRBV3-2; J: TRBJ2-1; length: 14; D: NA; size: NA
CDR3: CASDNDRGFEKLFF; DNA: TGTGCCAGCGATAATGACAGGGGGTTCGAAAAACTGTTTTTT; V: TRBV28; J: TRBJ1-4; length: 14; D: TRBD1; size: NA
CDR3: CASSLGLAKETQYF; DNA: TGTGCCAGCTCATTGGGACTAGCGAAAGAGACCCAGTACTTC; V: TRBV18; J: TRBJ2-5; length: 14; D: TRBD2; size: NA
CDR3: CASSNQRNQPQHF; DNA: TGTGCCAGCAGCAATCAGAGAAATCAGCCCCAGCATTTT; V: TRBV5-6; J: TRBJ1-5; length: 13; D: NA; size: NA
CDR3: CASRVDYASSKTQYF; DNA: TGTGCCAGCAGGGTAGATTACGCATCATCGAAGACCCAGTACTTC; V: TRBV2; J: TRBJ2-5; length: 15; D: NA; size: few
CDR3: CASSSGLNTEAFF; DNA: TGTGCCAGCAGCAGCGGGCTGAACACTGAAGCTTTCTTT; V: TRBV9; J: TRBJ1-1; length: 13; D: NA; size: NA
CDR3: CASTPRGGALNSPLHF; DNA: TGTGCCAGCACCCCCAGAGGGGGGGCGCTGAATTCACCCCTCCACTTT; V: TRBV27; J: TRBJ1-6; length: 16; D: NA; size: NA
CDR3: CASSESGGAKTQYF; DNA: TGTGCCAGCAGTGAGAGCGGGGGGGCAAAGACCCAGTACTTC; V: TRBV6-2/TRBV6-3; J: TRBJ2-5; length: 14; D: TRBD2; size: NA
CDR3: CASSPGQGGLGEKLFF; DNA: TGTGCCAGCTCACCAGGGCAGGGAGGCCTAGGTGAAAAACTGTTTTTT; V: TRBV18; J: TRBJ1-4; length: 16; D: NA; size: NA
CDR3: CASPDRMDTEAFF; DNA: TGTGCCAGCCCGGACAGGATGGACACTGAAGCTTTCTTT; V: TRBV28; J: TRBJ1-1; length: 13; D: TRBD1; size: NA
CDR3: CASSFSGQGGGEQYF; DNA: TGCGCCAGCAGCTTCTCCGGGCAGGGGGGTGGCGAGCAGTACTTC; V: TRBV5-1; J: TRBJ2-7; length: 15; D: NA; size: NA
CDR3: CASSSPQGVYGYTF; DNA: TGTGCCAGCTCCTCTCCCCAGGGTGTATATGGCTACACCTTC; V: TRBV5-4; J: TRBJ1-2; length: 14; D: NA; size: NA
CDR3: CASSTSGGDTGELFF; DNA: TGCGCCAGCAGTACTAGCGGGGGGGACACCGGGGAGCTGTTTTTT; V: TRBV10-2; J: TRBJ2-2; length: 15; D: TRBD2; size: NA
CDR3: CASSLGQINQPQHF; DNA: TGTGCCAGCAGCCTGGGACAGATAAATCAGCCCCAGCATTTT; V: TRBV9; J: TRBJ1-5; length: 14; D: TRBD1; size: NA
CDR3: CASSLGPGTGGYEQYF; DNA: TGTGCCAGCAGCCTTGGCCCCGGGACAGGGGGCTACGAGCAGTACTTC; V: TRBV5-4; J: TRBJ2-7; length: 16; D: TRBD1; size: NA
CDR3: CASSHLGDPNEKLFF; DNA: TGCGCCAGCAGCCACCTCGGGGACCCGAATGAAAAACTGTTTTTT; V: TRBV5-1; J: TRBJ1-4; length: 15; D: NA; size: once
CDR3: CASSPPSLQRTYGYTF; DNA: TGTGCCAGCAGTCCGCCCAGTCTGCAGCGGACTTATGGCTACACCTTC; V: TRBV28; J: TRBJ1-2; length: 16; D: NA; size: NA
CDR3: CASTAGGTGRGKLFF; DNA: TGTGCCAGCACTGCCGGCGGGACAGGGAGGGGAAAACTGTTTTTT; V: TRBV6-5; J: TRBJ1-4; length: 15; D: TRBD1; size: once
CDR3: CASGFDKVRSNQPQHF; DNA: TGTGCTAGTGGTTTTGATAAGGTCAGGAGCAATCAGCCCCAGCATTTT; V: TRBV12-5; J: TRBJ1-5; length: 16; D: NA; size: NA